This T cell receptor (beta chain) was profiled in a study of T cell responses to AZD1222 COVID-19 vaccine. This table comes from immunoSEQ multiplex PCR, and its TCRdb copy is limited to in-frame clones, with some not included. The sample yields about 150,000 clones, 80% to 95% seen once. Looked up from germline, CDR1 is SQVTM and CDR2 is ANQGSEA. The CDR3 covers 13 residues. V was clipped by 7 bases and J by 2 bases, with 14 bases between them. Sequencing was performed on peripheral blood, taken 28 days after the second AZD1222 dose. This TCR derives from an adult who received the AZD1222 COVID-19 vaccine. V gene TRBV29-1 combines with J gene TRBJ1-2; maybe TRBD1 (6 bases). In DNA, the CDR3 is TGCAGCGCAGCAAGTACAGGGAACTATGGCTACACCTTC. Encoded protein: CSAASTGNYGYTF.